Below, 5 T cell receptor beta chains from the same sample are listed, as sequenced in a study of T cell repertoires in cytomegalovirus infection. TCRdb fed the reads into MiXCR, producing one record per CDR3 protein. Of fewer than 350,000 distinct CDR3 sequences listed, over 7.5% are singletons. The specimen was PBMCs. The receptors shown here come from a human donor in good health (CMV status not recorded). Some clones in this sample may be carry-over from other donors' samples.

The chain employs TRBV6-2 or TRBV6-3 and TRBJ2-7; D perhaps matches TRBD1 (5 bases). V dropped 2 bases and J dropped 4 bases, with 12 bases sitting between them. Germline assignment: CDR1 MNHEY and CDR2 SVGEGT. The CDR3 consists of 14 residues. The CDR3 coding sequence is TGTGCCAGCAGTTACGGCAGGGCGAAATACGAGCAGTACTTC. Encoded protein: CASSYGRAKYEQYF.

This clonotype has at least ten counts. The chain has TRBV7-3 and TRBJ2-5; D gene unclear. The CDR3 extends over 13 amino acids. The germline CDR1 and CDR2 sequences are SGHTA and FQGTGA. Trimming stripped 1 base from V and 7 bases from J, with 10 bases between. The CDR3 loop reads CASSLNKGMTQYF. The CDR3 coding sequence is TGTGCCAGCAGCTTAAATAAGGGAATGACCCAGTACTTC.

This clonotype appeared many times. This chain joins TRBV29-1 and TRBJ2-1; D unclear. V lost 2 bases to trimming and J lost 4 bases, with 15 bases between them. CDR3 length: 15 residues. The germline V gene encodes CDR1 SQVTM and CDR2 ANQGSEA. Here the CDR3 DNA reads TGCAGCGTTGAATACTCGACCCGCCCGTACAATGAGCAGTTCTTC. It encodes CSVEYSTRPYNEQFF.

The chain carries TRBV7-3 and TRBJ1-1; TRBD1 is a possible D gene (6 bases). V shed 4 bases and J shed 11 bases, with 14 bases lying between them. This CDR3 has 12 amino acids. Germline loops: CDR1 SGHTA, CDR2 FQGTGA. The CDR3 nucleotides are TGTGCCAGCAGCTCAAATGGACAGAGCGCTTTCTTT. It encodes CASSSNGQSAFF.

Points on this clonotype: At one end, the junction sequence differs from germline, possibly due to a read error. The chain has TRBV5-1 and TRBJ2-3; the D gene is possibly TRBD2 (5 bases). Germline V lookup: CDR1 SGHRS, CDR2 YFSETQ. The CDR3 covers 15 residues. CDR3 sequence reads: CGSSLGSGSTDTQYF. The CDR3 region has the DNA TGCGGCAGCAGCTTGGGCAGCGGTAGCACAGATACGCAGTATTTT.